The T cell receptor (beta chain) under discussion was sequenced for a study of T cell changes during pregnancy in multiple sclerosis. V shed 5 bases and J 1 base; nucleotides not matched to a gene: 7. The CDR3 is made up of 15 amino acids. Looked up from germline, CDR1 is SGHRS and CDR2 is YFSETQ. Some clones are missing from TCRdb's copy, which holds only in-frame ones; the method was immunoSEQ multiplex PCR. The data contain approximately 97,000 clones, around nine tenths of them singletons. The V and J genes are TRBV5-1 and TRBJ2-7, with 9 positions matching TRBD1. Sample: peripheral blood, taken in the second trimester of pregnancy. This clonotype was obtained from a female donor in good health, enrolled as a control in a pregnancy study. The CDR3 DNA reads as TGCGCCAGCAGTCGGGACAGGGAGGGATCCTACGAGCAGTACTTC. Amino acids: CASSRDREGSYEQYF. The full variable domain, in which reference TRBV5-1 and TRBJ2-7 provide the parts outside the CDR3, is KAGVTQTPRYLIKTRGQQVTLSCSPISGHRSVSWYQQTPGQGLQFLFEYFSETQRNKGNFPGRFSGRQFSNSRSEMNVSTLELGDSALYLCASSRDREGSYEQYFGPGTRLTVT.